This T cell receptor (beta chain) was recorded in a study of human T cells and chemical hapten exposure. The wider study: The study patch tested 0.01% DPC on the upper back and read results at 6 days.

The CDR3 totals 15 residues. Germline V CDR1 and CDR2: DFQATT, SNEGSKA (reference sequence). Trimming shortened V by 3 bases and J by 0 bases, and 12 bases separated the two germline ends. A remark on this clonotype: Antigen unknown.

Indicated time point: patch test 3, about 24 weeks after DPC sensitization. Treatment in this sample: therapeutic diphenylcyclopropenone sensitization with weekly scalp DPC. Study-wide results and limits: DPC sensitization did not alter TCRs above 1 in 1000 frequency.

TCRdb re-called the RACE reads with MiXCR, one entry per CDR3 protein. The table has approximately 71,000 distinct CDR3 sequences, roughly 10% seen once. This sample comprised whole blood, obtained in connection with sensitization to the hapten diphenylcyclopropenone (DPC). This TCR was recovered from a woman between 45 and 65 years old with alopecia areata. Some clones in this sample may be carry-over from other donors' samples. The rearrangement links TRBV20-1 to TRBJ2-1; no clear D. CDR3 DNA sequence: TGCAGTGCTAGGGGGATGTGGCTCTCCTACAATGAGCAGTTCTTC. Translating gives CSARGMWLSYNEQFF.